One TCR beta chain is described in this entry. Its target is unknown. The data were obtained in a study of shared clonotypes between healthy human individuals. Study as a whole: CD4 naive and memory got three plates each, CD8 naive two, CD8 memory one.

Clones were read by immunoSEQ multiplex PCR, and TCRdb kept only the in-frame ones, dropping some. Of over 2,000,000 clones in the sample, around 93% were seen once. The CDR3 is made up of 14 amino acids. Germline values: CDR1 SGHTA, CDR2 FQGNSA. The J segment lost 4 bases and the V segment lost 3 bases, leaving 2 bases of the junction unmatched. Whole-study results and caveats: A reduction in generation probabilities was seen for non-shared clonotypes relative to those shared by all four donors.

Terminally differentiated effector memory CD45RA+ cells were excluded from the naive CD8 cells, which were CD45RO-negative and positively selected for CCR7. The specimen sequenced was naive CD8+ T cells from PBMCs. J is TRBJ1-1 and V is TRBV7-2, with 10 positions matching TRBD1. The origin of this receptor is a man between 18 and 35 years old in good health. Some clones in this sample may be carry-over from other donors' samples. The CDR3 DNA reads TGTGCCAGCAGCTTTTGGACAGGGGGCACTGAAGCTTTCTTT. Amino acids: CASSFWTGGTEAFF.